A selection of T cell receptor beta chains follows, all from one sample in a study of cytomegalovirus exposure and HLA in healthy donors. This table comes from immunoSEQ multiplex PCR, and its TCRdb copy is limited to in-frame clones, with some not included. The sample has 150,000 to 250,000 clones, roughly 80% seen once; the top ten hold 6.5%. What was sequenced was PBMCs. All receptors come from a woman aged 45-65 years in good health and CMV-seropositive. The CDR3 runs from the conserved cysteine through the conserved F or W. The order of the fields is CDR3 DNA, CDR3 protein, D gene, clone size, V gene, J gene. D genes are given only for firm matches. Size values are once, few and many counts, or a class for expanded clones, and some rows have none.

TGTGCCAGCAGCTTCAGTCCTGGAAACACCATATATTTT	CASSFSPGNTIYF	NA	NA	TRBV7-9	TRBJ1-3
TGTGCCAGCATTCGGAGTGGCAATCAGCCCCAGCATTTT	CASIRSGNQPQHF	NA	NA	TRBV28	TRBJ1-5
TGTGCCAGCTCACCTCTAGCGGGGGCCGGAGATACGCAGTATTTT	CASSPLAGAGDTQYF	TRBD2	once	TRBV18	TRBJ2-3
TGTGCCAGCAGTTTTACGGGGTGGAACACAGATACGCAGTATTTT	CASSFTGWNTDTQYF	NA	once	TRBV28	TRBJ2-3
TGTGCCAGCAGCCCCAGGGGGGTCTTCTACGAGCAGTACTTC	CASSPRGVFYEQYF	NA	NA	TRBV7-3	TRBJ2-7
TGTGCCAGCAGCGATGAGGTTCCTCAAGGCTCCTACGAGCAGTACTTC	CASSDEVPQGSYEQYF	NA	NA	TRBV5-4	TRBJ2-7
TGCAGTGCCGAGGGTCCAGCCCAGTACTTC	CSAEGPAQYF	NA	few	TRBV20-1	TRBJ2-5
TGTGCCAGCAGAAGGGACAGGGACGGGAATTCACCCCTCCACTTT	CASRRDRDGNSPLHF	TRBD1	NA	TRBV6-6	TRBJ1-6
TGTGCCAGCAGCTTAACCACAGGCTACGAGCAGTACTTC	CASSLTTGYEQYF	NA	NA	TRBV7-3	TRBJ2-7
TGTGCCAGCAGCTTAGAGAACATGCCTTACGAGCAGTACTTC	CASSLENMPYEQYF	NA	NA	TRBV7-9	TRBJ2-7
TGTGCCAGCAGTCGGTCCGGGACAGCCCTTTACGAGCAGTACTTC	CASSRSGTALYEQYF	TRBD1	NA	TRBV6-5	TRBJ2-7
TGTGCCAGCAGTTACAACAGGGACACTGAAGCTTTCTTT	CASSYNRDTEAFF	NA	few	TRBV6-6	TRBJ1-1
TGTGCCAGCAGTTATTTGCCGGGACTCGGCGACAATGAGCAGTTCTTC	CASSYLPGLGDNEQFF	NA	NA	TRBV28	TRBJ2-1
TGTGCCAGCAGCTTACGAGGCCCCTCCTACAATGAGCAGTTCTTC	CASSLRGPSYNEQFF	NA	NA	TRBV7-2	TRBJ2-1
TGTGCCAGCAGAAGAGACGGACAAACAACTAATGAAAAACTGTTTTTT	CASRRDGQTTNEKLFF	NA	NA	TRBV27	TRBJ1-4
TGTGCCAGCAGCGGGGGACAGGGGGCTAACACCGGGGAGCTGTTTTTT	CASSGGQGANTGELFF	TRBD1	few	TRBV5-4	TRBJ2-2
TGTGCCAGCAGTGGAGGGGGCTTCAATCAGCCCCAGCATTTT	CASSGGGFNQPQHF	TRBD1	NA	TRBV6-1	TRBJ1-5
TGTGCCAGCAGTGCATTGGACAGGGGCAGGGTTGGCTACACCTTC	CASSALDRGRVGYTF	TRBD1	NA	TRBV6-5	TRBJ1-2
TGTGCCAGCAGCTTAGGCGGGGGGGCAGGACAGACCCAGTACTTC	CASSLGGGAGQTQYF	TRBD2	NA	TRBV7-2	TRBJ2-5
TGTGCCAGCAGCTTAAGGGACAGGAGGGGAAACACCATATATTTT	CASSLRDRRGNTIYF	TRBD1	NA	TRBV13	TRBJ1-3
TGTGCCAGCAGTGAAGGAGAATGGGGGCCCCGAGACACTGAAGCTTTCTTT	CASSEGEWGPRDTEAFF	NA	NA	TRBV28	TRBJ1-1
TGTGCCAGCAGTGTCCGGGCGGGGGGAGAGACCCAGTACTTC	CASSVRAGGETQYF	TRBD2	NA	TRBV2	TRBJ2-5
TGTGCCAGCAGCGCCTGGACAGGCCCTGGAAACACCATATATTTT	CASSAWTGPGNTIYF	TRBD1	NA	TRBV5-6	TRBJ1-3
TGTGCCAGTAGTCAGGAGGACTATGGCTACACCTTC	CASSQEDYGYTF	NA	NA	TRBV19	TRBJ1-2
TGTGCCTACGGACAGGGGGAGGCGGGGCAGTACTTC	CAYGQGEAGQYF	TRBD1	NA	TRBV30	TRBJ2-7
TGTGCCAGCAGTTTCGCGGACAGGGGAAAACTGTTTTTT	CASSFADRGKLFF	TRBD1	NA	TRBV27	TRBJ1-4
TGTGCCAGCAGGGGCTGCGAACCCGGATCCTATGCAACTAATGAAAAACTGTTTTTT	CASRGCEPGSYATNEKLFF	NA	NA	TRBV21-1	TRBJ1-4
TGTGCCACCCTAACATCAGGGTTCCACACTGAAGCTTTCTTT	CATLTSGFHTEAFF	NA	once	TRBV15	TRBJ1-1
TGCGCCAGCAGCGCCTTACTAGCGGGGGGAGTAGAGACCCAGTACTTC	CASSALLAGGVETQYF	TRBD2	NA	TRBV5-1	TRBJ2-5
TGTGCCATCAGTGGACTGGGAGGGACCTACGAGCAGTACTTC	CAISGLGGTYEQYF	TRBD2	NA	TRBV10-3	TRBJ2-7
TGTGCCAGCAGCTTAGGGAGACTAGCGGTCAATGAGCAGTTCTTC	CASSLGRLAVNEQFF	TRBD2	NA	TRBV11-3	TRBJ2-1
TGTGCCAGCAGTCTCCTAGGCGGGGACGAGCAGTACTTC	CASSLLGGDEQYF	NA	NA	TRBV7-9	TRBJ2-7
TGCGCCAGCAGCTTGGAGCTAGCGGGGTACACCGGGGAGCTGTTTTTT	CASSLELAGYTGELFF	TRBD2	NA	TRBV5-1	TRBJ2-2
TGTGCCAGCAGTTCGGGACTAGCGGGAGATCGGGAGACCCAGTACTTC	CASSSGLAGDRETQYF	TRBD2	NA	TRBV5-4	TRBJ2-5
TGTGCCAGCACTAAAAGGGGGACCTCGGATGAAAAACTGTTTTTT	CASTKRGTSDEKLFF	NA	NA	TRBV7-9	TRBJ1-4
TGTGCCAGCAGCTTAGCCCTCGGGAGGGGGCCAAATCAGCCCCAGCATTTT	CASSLALGRGPNQPQHF	TRBD1	NA	TRBV11-2	TRBJ1-5
TGTGCCAGCAGTGAAGGAGGACAGATCTATGGCTACACCTTC	CASSEGGQIYGYTF	NA	NA	TRBV6-1	TRBJ1-2
TGCGCCAGCAGTAAGGTGGGGACGGGAGGGGCCGCGGATACGCAGTATTTT	CASSKVGTGGAADTQYF	TRBD2	NA	TRBV10-2	TRBJ2-3
TGCGCCAGCAGCCAAGATCGTGACAGCCCCTATGGCTACACCTTC	CASSQDRDSPYGYTF	NA	once	TRBV4-3	TRBJ1-2
TGTGCCGTCAGTAATAGACAGGGTCCGAACACCGGGGAGCTGTTTTTT	CAVSNRQGPNTGELFF	TRBD1	NA	TRBV10-3	TRBJ2-2
TGTGCCAGCAGCTATTCTGGGGGACAGGGGGTTTCACCCCTCCACTTT	CASSYSGGQGVSPLHF	TRBD1	NA	TRBV7-2	TRBJ1-6
TGTGCCTGGAGTGTATTTGGACTCCCCCGTAATTCCGGGGAGCTGTTTTTT	CAWSVFGLPRNSGELFF	NA	NA	TRBV30	TRBJ2-2
TGTGCCAGCAGCGGAGTCGGGGGGACAGATACGCAGTATTTT	CASSGVGGTDTQYF	NA	NA	TRBV21-1	TRBJ2-3
TGTGCCAGCAGCTTAACTGGTCCAGGGGGACGGTCGGGCGAGCAGTACTTC	CASSLTGPGGRSGEQYF	TRBD1	NA	TRBV7-3	TRBJ2-7
TGTGCCAGCAGTGGCACTCTACTAGCGGCCTCACTACATACGCAGTATTTT	CASSGTLLAASLHTQYF	TRBD2	NA	TRBV6-4	TRBJ2-3
TGTGCCAGCAGCCTCCTCGCAGACTATGGCTACACCTTC	CASSLLADYGYTF	NA	NA	TRBV7-2	TRBJ1-2
TGTGCCTCTGAGCGGGATCTACAAAATGAGCAGTTCTTC	CASERDLQNEQFF	TRBD2	NA	TRBV30	TRBJ2-1
TGTGCCAGCGTGGACAGGAGCTCCTACGAGCAGTACTTC	CASVDRSSYEQYF	NA	few	TRBV21-1	TRBJ2-7
TGTGCCAGCAGTTCCCCCGGGGGCTATGGCTACACCTTC	CASSSPGGYGYTF	NA	once	TRBV28	TRBJ1-2
TGTGCCAGCAGCGCGACCGGGACAGGGGGCAATGAGCAGTTCTTC	CASSATGTGGNEQFF	TRBD1	NA	TRBV5-6	TRBJ2-1
TGTGCCAGCAGCGTAGATAACAGGGGGAACATTCAGTACTTC	CASSVDNRGNIQYF	TRBD1	NA	TRBV9	TRBJ2-4
TGCAGCGTTTTGGACTCCAACCTGTACGAGCAGTACTTC	CSVLDSNLYEQYF	NA	once	TRBV29-1	TRBJ2-7
TGCAGCGTTGAAGTTTACAGGGGGCAAGGAGATACGCAGTATTTT	CSVEVYRGQGDTQYF	TRBD1	NA	TRBV29-1	TRBJ2-3
TGCGCCAGCAGCCCGGCCCCGGGACAGAGCTACGAGCAGTACTTC	CASSPAPGQSYEQYF	TRBD1	NA	TRBV5-1	TRBJ2-7